The 17 T cell receptor beta chains reported below all come from one sample, sequenced in a study of TIL therapy for anti-PD-1-resistant metastatic lung cancer. The immunoSEQ assay was v3. Assay used: immunoSEQ multiplex PCR; TCRdb lists only in-frame clones, some missing. This sample has 10,000 to 15,000 clones, with roughly 80% found just once. Indicated time point: pre-treatment sample, taken before nivolumab and TIL therapy. This specimen was blood, taken at baseline. The receptors come from a person between 25 and 79 years old with non-small cell lung cancer.

The chain is built from TRBV19 and TRBJ1-2; D is possibly TRBD1 (5 bases). Looked up from germline, CDR1 is LNHDA and CDR2 is SQIVND (reference sequence). V was clipped by 1 base and J by 5 bases, with 11 bases between them. The CDR3 is made up of 14 amino acids. The CDR3 DNA is TGTGCCAGTAGTATAGGGGGGAACCCTTATGGCTACACCTTC. Translated, it gives CASSIGGNPYGYTF. The full variable domain, its missing parts supplied by reference TRBV19 and TRBJ1-2, is DGGITQSPKYLFRKEGQNVTLSCEQNLNHDAMYWYRQDPGQGLRLIYYSQIVNDFQKGDIAEGYSVSREKKESFPLTVTSAQKNPTAFYLCASSIGGNPYGYTFGSGTRLTVV.

This clone has just a few counts. The chain employs TRBV7-9 and TRBJ2-1; D not resolved. The V end lost 3 bases, the J end lost 8 bases, and 11 bases lay between the germline ends. The CDR3 runs to 13 residues. Germline-derived CDR1 and CDR2 are SEHNR and FQNEAQ (reference sequence). CDR3 region: CASSFDSLDEQFF. The CDR3 DNA is TGTGCCAGCAGCTTCGACTCATTGGATGAGCAGTTCTTC.

The V call is TRBV2, the J call TRBJ1-2, with D perhaps matching TRBD1 (6 bases). In germline, CDR1 is SNHLY, CDR2 FYNNEI. Trimming left V 6 bases short and J 2 bases short, with 13 bases between. The CDR3 runs 14 residues. DNA of the CDR3: TGTGCCAGCAGGGGACATGGAGTCAACTATGGCTACACCTTC. Protein: CASRGHGVNYGYTF.

The genes are TRBV5-6 and TRBJ2-7; D uncertain. This CDR3 contains 13 residues. In germline, CDR1 is SGHDT, CDR2 YYEEEE. The V end was cut by 2 bases, the J end by 3 bases, with 9 bases between. The CDR3 spells CASSLGSYYEQYF. CDR3 coding DNA: TGTGCCAGCAGCTTAGGATCGTACTACGAGCAGTACTTC.

This clone has a single count. The chain combines TRBV11-2 with TRBJ2-3; unclear D gene. Germline CDR1 and CDR2: SGHAT and FQNNGV. The V end was cut by 5 bases, the J end by 4 bases, with 7 bases between. The CDR3 totals 12 residues. DNA of the CDR3: TGTGCCAGCAGCACCGCCGCAGATACGCAGTATTTT. It translates to CASSTAADTQYF.

The chain links TRBV6-1 to TRBJ1-1; D remains ambiguous. From germline, CDR1 is MNHNS and CDR2 SASEGT. The length of the CDR3 is 10 residues. Trimming took 5 bases from V and 11 from J, leaving 9 bases between them. CDR3 sequence reads: CASSPLWAFF. The CDR3, as DNA: TGTGCCAGCAGTCCTTTATGGGCTTTCTTT.

The CDR3 here is CASSLRLEKAEQYF. The DNA for the CDR3 is TGTGCCAGCAGCTTGCGGTTGGAGAAGGCCGAGCAGTACTTC. This chain connects TRBV7-9 to TRBJ2-5; D ambiguous. The J call is uncertain, as TRBJ2-7 better fits the DNA end. The CDR3 extends over 14 amino acids. Germline V gene lookup returns CDR1 SEHNR and CDR2 FQNEAQ (reference sequence).

The chain uses TRBV5-4 and TRBJ2-6, with no clear D. Trimming stripped 2 bases from V and 0 bases from J, with 15 bases between. The CDR3 loop spans 18 amino acids. CDR1 is SGHNT and CDR2 is YYREEE in the germline V gene (reference sequence). CDR3 in DNA: TGTGCCAGCAGCTTTCGTTCTGACCAGATCTCTGGGGCCAACGTCCTGACTTTC. Amino acid sequence: CASSFRSDQISGANVLTF. The entire variable domain, with the rest obtained from reference TRBV5-4 and TRBJ2-6, is as follows: ETGVTQSPTHLIKTRGQQVTLRCSSQSGHNTVSWYQQALGQGPQFIFQYYREEENGRGNFPPRFSGLQFPNYSSELNVNALELDDSALYLCASSFRSDQISGANVLTFGAGSRLTVL.

This sequence joins TRBV5-5 and TRBJ2-1; 11 positions match TRBD2. The V gene end was trimmed by 3 bases and the J gene end by 10 bases; junction bases not matched to a gene: 3. The CDR3 is 13 amino acids. CDR1 SGHKS and CDR2 YYEKEE come from the germline V gene (reference sequence). The CDR3 is CASSYGTSGEQFF. CDR3 DNA: TGTGCCAGCAGCTACGGGACTAGCGGCGAGCAGTTCTTC.

This chain links TRBV5-1 with TRBJ2-3; 8 bases are shared with TRBD2. Germline CDR1 SGHRS, CDR2 YFSETQ. The CDR3 is made up of 17 amino acids. The junction had 11 bases not matched to a gene; V was cut back by 4 bases and J by 1 base. CDR3: CASSPPGLGGGTDTQYF. CDR3 nucleotide sequence: TGCGCCAGCAGCCCACCGGGACTAGGAGGTGGCACAGATACGCAGTATTTT.

CDR3: CASSPSGGALYEQYF. The CDR3 nucleotides are TGTGCCAGCAGCCCGAGTGGAGGGGCCCTCTACGAGCAGTACTTC. This chain joins TRBV5-4 and TRBJ2-7, with D possibly TRBD2 on 6 matching bases. The ends were cut back, 4 bases at V and 3 bases at J, with 17 bases in the middle. Germline-derived CDR1 and CDR2 are SGHNT and YYREEE (reference sequence). CDR3 length: 15 residues.

This clone came up a few times. The chain has TRBV7-6 and TRBJ2-7; 11 bases align to TRBD2. The ends lost 3 bases at V and 4 bases at J; junction bases unmatched: 5. This CDR3 is built from 15 residues. The germline V gene has CDR1 SGHVS and CDR2 FNYEAQ. The CDR3 nucleotides read TGTGCCAGCAGCTTCATAGCGGGAGGGAGATACGAGCAGTACTTC. Translating gives CASSFIAGGRYEQYF.

The genes are TRBV6-5 and TRBJ2-3; 11 bases align to TRBD2. This CDR3 has 15 amino acids. The V and J ends lost 8 bases and 5 bases, in that order; junction bases with no gene match: 9. Germline loops: CDR1 MNHEY, CDR2 SVGAGI. CDR3 DNA sequence: TGTGCCAGCTCCGGGCTAGCGGGAGGACAAGATACGCAGTATTTT. It is translated as CASSGLAGGQDTQYF.

V and J are TRBV9 and TRBJ1-3; the D gene is possibly TRBD1 (6 bases). CDR1 is SGDLS, CDR2 YYNGEE, per germline. There are 16 residues in the CDR3. Deletions cut 0 bases from V and 2 bases from J, with 12 bases between. CDR3 nucleotides: TGTGCCAGCAGCGTAGCGGACAGTCTGACTGGAAACACCATATATTTT. It translates to CASSVADSLTGNTIYF.

As regards this clone: Mismatch with germline at one junction end may stem from a read error. The rearrangement joins TRBV30 to TRBJ1-2; unclear D gene. From germline, CDR1 is GTSNPN and CDR2 SVGIG (reference sequence). The length of the CDR3 is 8 residues. The CDR3 DNA follows: TGTGCCTGGAGTGAGGCCAACTTC. Protein product: CAWSEANF.

This clone was found once. The CDR3 is CASSPRDRGVSEQFF. The CDR3, as DNA: TGTGCCAGCAGTCCCCGGGACAGGGGGGTTAGTGAGCAGTTCTTC. This chain uses TRBV2 with TRBJ2-1; 11 bases are a match to TRBD1. The CDR3 contains 15 residues. Germline V lookup: CDR1 SNHLY, CDR2 FYNNEI. V trimming: 5 bases; J trimming: 9 bases; junction bases outside the gene matches: 9.

This rearrangement joins TRBV6-5 to TRBJ1-2; D is possibly TRBD1 (5 bases). The V gene's germline CDR1 is MNHEY and CDR2 SVGAGI. This CDR3 is 13 amino acids long. The V end was cut by 4 bases, the J end by 3 bases, with 9 bases between. The DNA for the CDR3 is TGTGCCAGCAGTTGGACATATGACTATGGCTACACCTTC. This sequence encodes CASSWTYDYGYTF.